This T cell receptor beta chain is drawn from a study of vaccination and CD4 T cells after COVID-19. With the Oncomine TCR Beta short-read assay, DNA from cultured CD4+ T cells was sequenced. TCRdb re-analysed the PCR reads in MiXCR, keeping a single row per CDR3 protein. The table lists about 16,000 distinct CDR3 sequences, less than 60% of them singletons. This clonotype was counted between two and nine times. The target antigen is unknown. Study-level points and caveats: The median number of SARS-CoV-2-reactive clonotypes increased from about 20 to 38, a change that did not reach significance.

The treatment here: roughly 10-day PBMC culture with coronavirus spike peptide pools or control peptides (ViraFEST assay). Peptide pool stimulation in ViraFEST expanded antigen-specific T cells, whose TCRs were then sequenced. This TCR was recovered from a human donor who had recovered from COVID-19. Sequencing was done on a sample of CD4+ T cells from blood, cultured in vitro.

CDR3 in amino acids: CASSLVGQGAYGYTF. For the CDR3, the DNA is TGTGCCAGCAGCTTAGTAGGACAGGGAGCTTATGGCTACACCTTC. V usage is TRBV7-8 and J usage is TRBJ1-2; 8 nucleotides align to TRBD1. CDR1 is SGHVS and CDR2 is FQNEAQ in the germline V gene. Losses at the gene ends were 1 base for V and 5 bases for J; bases not matched to a gene: 6. This CDR3 comprises 15 residues.